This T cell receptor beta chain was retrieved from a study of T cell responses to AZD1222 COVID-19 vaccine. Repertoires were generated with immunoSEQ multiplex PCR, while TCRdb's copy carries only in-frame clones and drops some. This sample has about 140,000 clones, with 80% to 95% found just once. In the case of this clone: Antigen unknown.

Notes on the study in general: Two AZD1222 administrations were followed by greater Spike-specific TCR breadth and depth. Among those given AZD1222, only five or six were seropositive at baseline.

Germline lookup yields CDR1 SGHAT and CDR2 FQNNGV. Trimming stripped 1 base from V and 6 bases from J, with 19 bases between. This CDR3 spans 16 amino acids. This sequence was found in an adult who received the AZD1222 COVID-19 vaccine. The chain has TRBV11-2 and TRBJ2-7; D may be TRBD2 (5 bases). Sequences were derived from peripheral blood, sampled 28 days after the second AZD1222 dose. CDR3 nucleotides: TGTGCCAGCAGCTTAGCAATAAGACTAACCTTGGGCGAGCAGTACTTC. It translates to CASSLAIRLTLGEQYF.